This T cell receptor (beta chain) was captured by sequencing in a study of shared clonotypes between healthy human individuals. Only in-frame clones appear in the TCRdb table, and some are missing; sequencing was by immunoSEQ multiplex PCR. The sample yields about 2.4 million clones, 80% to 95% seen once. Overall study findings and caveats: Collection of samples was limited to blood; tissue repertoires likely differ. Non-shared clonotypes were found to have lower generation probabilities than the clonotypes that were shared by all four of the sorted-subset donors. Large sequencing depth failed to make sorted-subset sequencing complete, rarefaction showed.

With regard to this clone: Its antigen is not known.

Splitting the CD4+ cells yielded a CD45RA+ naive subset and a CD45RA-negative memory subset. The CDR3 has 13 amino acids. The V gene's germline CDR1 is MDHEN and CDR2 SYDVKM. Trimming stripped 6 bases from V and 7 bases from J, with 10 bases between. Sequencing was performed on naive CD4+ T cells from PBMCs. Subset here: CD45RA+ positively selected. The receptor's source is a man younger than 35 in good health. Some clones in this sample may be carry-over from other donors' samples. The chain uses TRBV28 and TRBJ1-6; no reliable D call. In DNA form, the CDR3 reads TGTGCCAGCAGCGAACCCAGAAATTCACCCCTCCACTTT. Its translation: CASSEPRNSPLHF. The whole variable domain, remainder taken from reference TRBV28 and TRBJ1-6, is DVKVTQSSRYLVKRTGEKVFLECVQDMDHENMFWYRQDPGLGLRLIYFSYDVKMKEKGDIPEGYSVSREKKERFSLILESASTNQTSMYLCASSEPRNSPLHFGNGTRLTVT.